The 14 T cell receptor beta chains below come from one sample, sequenced in a study of shared clonotypes between healthy human individuals. Profiled with immunoSEQ multiplex PCR; TCRdb holds only in-frame clones, not every one. The table has about 96,000 clones, 60% to 70% seen once. The sample comprised memory CD8+ T cells sorted from blood. Subset in this sample: CD45RO+ cells pooled with CCR7-negative TemRA cells. The receptors stem from a man in his thirties or forties in good health.

The CDR3 loop is CASSIAGGETQYF. DNA of the CDR3: TGTGCCAGTAGTATAGCGGGAGGAGAGACCCAGTACTTC. The J gene is TRBJ2-5, the V gene TRBV19; 7 bases align to TRBD2. The length of the CDR3 is 13 residues. J was trimmed by 4 bases and V by 1 base; bases with no gene match: 0. Per the germline V gene, CDR1 is LNHDA and CDR2 is SQIVND (reference sequence).

Only a few counts were recorded for this clone. This chain joins TRBV6-4 and TRBJ2-3; D is uncertain. The germline gives CDR1 MRHNA, CDR2 SNTAGT. The CDR3 covers 16 residues. V dropped 0 bases and J dropped 3 bases, with 13 bases sitting between them. CDR3 region: CASSDSPVFMTDTQYF. Written as DNA, the CDR3 is TGTGCCAGCAGTGACTCGCCGGTGTTCATGACAGATACGCAGTATTTT.

The table lists this clone with many counts. The chain employs TRBV7-9 and TRBJ2-3; TRBD2 aligns across 11 bases. Per the germline V gene, CDR1 is SEHNR and CDR2 is FQNEAQ (reference sequence). The junction had 9 bases not matched to a gene; V was cut back by 5 bases and J by 2 bases. This CDR3 spans 17 amino acids. The DNA of the CDR3 is TGTGCCAGCAGCCGTACCACACTAGCGGGAGTCACAGATACGCAGTATTTT. Translating gives CASSRTTLAGVTDTQYF.

This chain joins TRBV2 and TRBJ2-7; no clear D. Trimming shortened V by 5 bases and J by 0 bases, and 5 bases separated the two germline ends. There are 12 residues in the CDR3. The germline CDR1 and CDR2 sequences are SNHLY and FYNNEI. CDR3 residues: CASSFVSYEQYF. The CDR3 nucleotides read TGTGCCAGCAGTTTCGTCTCCTACGAGCAGTACTTC. The variable domain in full, completed from reference TRBV2 and TRBJ2-7, reads EPEVTQTPSHQVTQMGQEVILRCVPISNHLYFYWYRQILGQKVEFLVSFYNNEISEKSEIFDDQFSVERPDGSNFTLKIRSTKLEDSAMYFCASSFVSYEQYFGPGTRLTVT.

The chain recombines TRBV5-1 with TRBJ2-3; D gene unclear. Trimming took off 1 base at V and 0 bases at J, with 9 bases between the two ends. Looked up from germline, CDR1 is SGHRS and CDR2 is YFSETQ. The CDR3 totals 15 residues. CDR3 DNA: TGCGCCAGCAGCTTGTCGGGCTCTAGCACAGATACGCAGTATTTT. Translation: CASSLSGSSTDTQYF.

V gene TRBV2 combines with J gene TRBJ2-7; no definite D call. The CDR3 runs to 13 residues. Trimming shortened V by 6 bases and J by 2 bases, and 11 bases separated the two germline ends. Germline CDR1 reads SNHLY; CDR2 reads FYNNEI. The DNA for the CDR3 is TGTGCCAGCAGAGCCCTCGACCCCTACGAGCAGTACTTC. Translating it yields CASRALDPYEQYF. Drawing the rest from reference TRBV2 and TRBJ2-7, the complete variable domain is EPEVTQTPSHQVTQMGQEVILRCVPISNHLYFYWYRQILGQKVEFLVSFYNNEISEKSEIFDDQFSVERPDGSNFTLKIRSTKLEDSAMYFCASRALDPYEQYFGPGTRLTVT.

The CDR3 region is CASSLTGGRYEQYF. The CDR3 DNA reads TGTGCCAGCAGCTTAACAGGAGGGAGGTACGAGCAGTACTTC. The V call is TRBV11-2, the J call TRBJ2-7; TRBD2 is a possible D gene (6 bases). This CDR3 comprises 14 residues. Germline lookup yields CDR1 SGHAT and CDR2 FQNNGV. The V gene lost 2 bases and the J gene lost 4 bases, with 12 bases spanning the gap.

This chain joins TRBV2 and TRBJ1-5, with D uncertain. Germline values: CDR1 SNHLY, CDR2 FYNNEI. The CDR3 spans 15 residues. The V end was cut by 4 bases, the J end by 0 bases, with 10 bases between. CDR3 DNA sequence: TGTGCCAGCAGTGTAGGAGGATATAGCAATCAGCCCCAGCATTTT. Protein product: CASSVGGYSNQPQHF. The whole variable domain, remainder taken from reference TRBV2 and TRBJ1-5, is EPEVTQTPSHQVTQMGQEVILRCVPISNHLYFYWYRQILGQKVEFLVSFYNNEISEKSEIFDDQFSVERPDGSNFTLKIRSTKLEDSAMYFCASSVGGYSNQPQHFGDGTRLSIL.

This chain links TRBV27 with TRBJ2-4; 11 bases map to TRBD2. The CDR3 loop spans 15 amino acids. Germline-derived CDR1 and CDR2 are MNHEY and SMNVEV (reference sequence). With V trimmed by 6 bases and J by 6 bases, 7 bases remained unmatched. The CDR3 region has the DNA TGTGCCAGCAGCACTAGACTAGCGGGAAGAAACATTCAGTACTTC. It specifies CASSTRLAGRNIQYF.

The chain employs TRBV19 and TRBJ2-3; D might be TRBD1 (6 bases). Germline V gene data show CDR1 as LNHDA and CDR2 as SQIVND (reference sequence). Trimming shortened V by 7 bases and J by 3 bases, and 11 bases separated the two germline ends. This CDR3 is 13 amino acids long. The CDR3 nucleotides are TGTGCCAGTATGATGCAGGGGACAGATACGCAGTATTTT. It is translated as CASMMQGTDTQYF.

The CDR3 nucleotides are TGTGCCAGCAGCTTAGCGGGACAGGGGACCGGCGAGCAGTACTTC. This codes for CASSLAGQGTGEQYF. The chain is built from TRBV7-9 and TRBJ2-7; 10 positions agree with TRBD1. Germline values: CDR1 SEHNR, CDR2 FQNEAQ (reference sequence). The CDR3 has 15 residues. Losses at the gene ends were 0 bases for V and 6 bases for J; bases not matched to a gene: 5.

The chain links TRBV4-3 to TRBJ2-7; D may match TRBD1 or TRBD2 (5 bases each). The CDR3 is 14 residues long. Germline CDR1 and CDR2: LGHNA and YSLEER. Trimming stripped 0 bases from V and 7 bases from J, with 13 bases between. The CDR3 sequence: CASSQDLWGKEQYF. The CDR3, as DNA: TGCGCCAGCAGCCAAGATTTATGGGGGAAGGAGCAGTACTTC.

This clone was seen a single time. The rearrangement links TRBV19 to TRBJ2-1, with TRBD1 as a possible D gene (6 bases). The CDR3 extends over 16 amino acids. Trimming removed 5 bases at V and 0 bases at J, with 14 bases between. Germline V lookup: CDR1 LNHDA, CDR2 SQIVND (reference sequence). The CDR3 region is CASSGMGASSYNEQFF. In DNA form, the CDR3 reads TGTGCCAGTAGTGGGATGGGGGCGAGCTCCTACAATGAGCAGTTCTTC. The variable domain in full, with the rest retrieved from reference TRBV19 and TRBJ2-1, is DGGITQSPKYLFRKEGQNVTLSCEQNLNHDAMYWYRQDPGQGLRLIYYSQIVNDFQKGDIAEGYSVSREKKESFPLTVTSAQKNPTAFYLCASSGMGASSYNEQFFGPGTRLTVL.

V and J are TRBV27 and TRBJ1-1; D remains unclear. CDR1 is MNHEY and CDR2 is SMNVEV in the germline V gene (reference sequence). CDR3 length: 13 residues. V lost 7 bases to trimming and J lost 1 base, with 10 bases between them. The CDR3 DNA sequence: TGTGCCAGCAACCGACAACGGAACACTGAAGCTTTCTTT. As protein: CASNRQRNTEAFF.